This T cell receptor (beta chain) was recorded in a study of T cells in Graves' hyperthyroidism and ophthalmopathy. Study conclusions and caveats: In blood, most of the thyroid clonotypes expanded above 0.001 were also present.

This clonotype occurred many times. Its antigen is still unknown. Stable hyperthyroidism: no ophthalmopathy progression over 18 months of follow-up. TCR beta CDR3 sequences were amplified from RNA transcripts. First-round RT-PCR with HTBI primers amplified the TCR CDR3 region. Each CDR3 protein gets one entry after TCRdb re-called the multiplex PCR reads with MiXCR. The sample yields roughly 200,000 distinct CDR3 sequences, roughly 18% seen once. This CDR3 has 16 residues. V lost 1 base, J lost 7 bases, and 8 bases stayed unmatched. Germline V gene sequence: CDR1 LGHNA, CDR2 YSLEER. Material: blood. The clonotype originates from a man aged 40-50 years with Graves' hyperthyroidism. The chain links TRBV4-3 to TRBJ2-7, with 12 bases identical to TRBD1. CDR3 nucleotide sequence: TGCGCCAGCAGCCAAGTGCTGGGACAGGGGGCGGGAGAGCAGTACTTC. Its translation: CASSQVLGQGAGEQYF.